A selection of T cell receptor beta chains follows, all from one sample in a study of blood T cell repertoires in COVID-19. Sequencing used immunoSEQ multiplex PCR; TCRdb keeps in-frame clones, though not all of them. The profile shows hundreds of thousands of clones, around nine tenths of them singletons. Material for sequencing was PBMCs or T cells enriched from blood (not recorded which). These receptors all come from a woman aged 35 to 49 who had recovered from COVID-19. Both conserved end residues are part of each CDR3. A D gene is named only where the DNA matches it firmly. For some rows the clone size is stated as once, few or many, or as a class when expanded; others skip it.

13,TRBD2,TRBJ2-3,TRBV3-1/TRBV3-2,NA,CASGRRNTDTQYF,TGTGCTTCCGGGAGGAGGAACACAGATACGCAGTATTTT
17,NA,TRBJ1-5,TRBV2,NA,CASSGVAARYSNQPQHF,TGTGCCAGCAGTGGGGTAGCAGCCCGCTATAGCAATCAGCCCCAGCATTTT
14,TRBD2,TRBJ2-7,TRBV7-9,once,CASSPTGTSDEQYF,TGTGCCAGCAGCCCAACGGGGACTAGCGACGAGCAGTACTTC
14,NA,TRBJ1-1,TRBV7-2,NA,CASSLKIPVTEAFF,TGTGCCAGCAGCTTAAAAATCCCTGTCACTGAAGCTTTCTTT
14,NA,TRBJ1-5,TRBV4-3,NA,CASSQDSLNQPQHF,TGCGCCAGCAGCCAGGACAGCCTGAATCAGCCCCAGCATTTT
16,TRBD2,TRBJ2-3,TRBV3-1/TRBV3-2,NA,CASSHRLALSTDTQYF,TGTGCCAGCAGCCACAGACTAGCACTGAGCACAGATACGCAGTATTTT
17,TRBD1,TRBJ2-7,TRBV15,NA,CATSRDYSGTGSYEQYF,TGTGCCACCAGCAGAGATTACTCCGGGACAGGCTCCTACGAGCAGTACTTC
14,TRBD1,TRBJ2-7,TRBV27,NA,CASSSGQDPYEQYF,TGTGCCAGCAGTTCGGGACAGGATCCCTACGAGCAGTACTTC
14,NA,TRBJ1-1,TRBV6-6,NA,CATNTLDRSTEAFF,TGTGCCACCAATACTCTTGACAGGAGCACTGAAGCTTTCTTT
14,TRBD2,TRBJ2-3,TRBV5-4,NA,CASSSRTSTDTQYF,TGTGCCAGCAGCTCTAGGACTAGCACGGATACGCAGTATTTT
14,TRBD1,TRBJ2-7,TRBV18,NA,CASSPNRGAYEQYF,TGTGCCAGCTCACCGAACAGGGGGGCCTACGAGCAGTACTTC
16,NA,TRBJ2-3,TRBV7-3,NA,CASSLNGGRGTDTQYF,TGTGCCAGCAGCTTAAATGGGGGCCGGGGCACAGATACGCAGTATTTT
13,NA,TRBJ1-1,TRBV10-3,NA,CAISDSVNTEAFF,TGTGCCATCAGTGACTCAGTGAACACTGAAGCTTTCTTT
12,NA,TRBJ2-7,TRBV11-2,once,CASSLQSSEQYF,TGTGCCAGCAGCTTGCAGTCCTCCGAGCAGTACTTC
14,NA,TRBJ1-1,TRBV28,once,CASSLLRFSTEAFF,TGTGCCAGCAGTTTACTCCGGTTTTCCACTGAAGCTTTCTTT
16,NA,TRBJ2-5,TRBV7-2,NA,CASSLSGTRTGETQYF,TGTGCCAGCAGCCTATCCGGGACTCGGACTGGAGAGACCCAGTACTTC
14,TRBD1,TRBJ1-6,TRBV11-2,once,CASKEQGLNSPLHF,TGTGCCAGCAAGGAACAGGGGCTAAATTCACCCCTCCACTTT
16,TRBD2,TRBJ2-1,TRBV7-9,NA,CASSSGLAGYYNEQFF,TGTGCCAGCAGCTCGGGACTAGCGGGTTACTACAATGAGCAGTTCTTC
14,NA,TRBJ2-7,TRBV7-9,NA,CASSLAISRPEQYF,TGTGCCAGCAGCTTAGCGATCTCTAGACCGGAGCAGTACTTC
16,NA,TRBJ1-6,TRBV6-5,NA,CASSYSGQGMGSPLHF,TGTGCCAGCAGTTACTCTGGGCAGGGAATGGGTTCACCCCTCCACTTT
12,NA,TRBJ1-4,TRBV4-2,NA,CASSQSQEKLFF,TGTGCCAGCAGCCAATCCCAAGAAAAACTGTTTTTT
13,TRBD1,TRBJ1-4,TRBV2,once,CASEQGADEKLFF,TGTGCCAGCGAACAGGGGGCAGATGAAAAACTGTTTTTT
13,NA,TRBJ2-1,TRBV12-3/TRBV12-4,NA,CASSLSQSNEQFF,TGTGCCAGCAGTTTATCACAGAGCAATGAGCAGTTCTTC
15,NA,TRBJ1-4,TRBV5-1,NA,CASSLWGATNEKLFF,TGCGCCAGCAGCTTGTGGGGCGCAACTAATGAAAAACTGTTTTTT
16,TRBD1,TRBJ1-2,TRBV24-1,NA,CATSASTGGADYGYTF,TGTGCCACCAGTGCCTCAACAGGGGGCGCAGACTATGGCTACACCTTC
12,NA,TRBJ1-2,TRBV30,NA,CAWRGHLYGYTF,TGTGCCTGGAGGGGACACCTCTATGGCTACACCTTC
15,TRBD2,TRBJ2-1,TRBV5-1,NA,CASSLGLAGGNEQFF,TGCGCCAGCAGCTTGGGTCTAGCGGGAGGAAATGAGCAGTTCTTC
14,TRBD2,TRBJ2-1,TRBV28,NA,CASSLLGLVSEQFF,TGTGCCAGCAGTTTATTGGGACTAGTAAGTGAGCAGTTCTTC
16,NA,TRBJ1-1,TRBV5-1,once,CASSFTQGNRNTEAFF,TGCGCCAGCAGCTTCACGCAGGGCAATAGGAACACTGAAGCTTTCTTT
15,NA,TRBJ1-1,TRBV4-2,NA,CASSQARSSNTEAFF,TGTGCCAGCAGCCAAGCGAGAAGCTCGAACACTGAAGCTTTCTTT
13,TRBD1,TRBJ2-7,TRBV29-1,NA,CSVGGTGGVEQYF,TGCAGCGTTGGGGGGACAGGGGGCGTCGAGCAGTACTTC
17,NA,TRBJ1-5,TRBV4-1,NA,CASSQPGTTYSNQPQHF,TGCGCCAGCAGCCAACCAGGGACAACTTATAGCAATCAGCCCCAGCATTTT
16,TRBD2,TRBJ2-5,TRBV19,NA,CASSMGSGRLRETQYF,TGTGCCAGTAGTATGGGTAGCGGGCGTCTTAGAGAGACCCAGTACTTC
16,TRBD2,TRBJ2-5,TRBV10-3,NA,CATAKGLAGSAETQYF,TGTGCCACCGCCAAGGGGCTAGCGGGATCCGCAGAGACCCAGTACTTC
13,NA,TRBJ1-6,TRBV4-2,NA,CASSQEFDTPRHF,TGTGCCAGCAGCCAAGAGTTTGATACACCGCGGCACTTT
14,TRBD1,TRBJ2-7,TRBV2,NA,CASSQGQGRYEQYF,TGTGCCAGCAGCCAAGGACAGGGGAGGTACGAGCAGTACTTC
15,NA,TRBJ2-1,TRBV7-3,NA,CASSPGVAPNNEQFF,TGTGCCAGCAGCCCCGGGGTAGCGCCTAACAATGAGCAGTTCTTC
16,TRBD2,TRBJ2-1,TRBV18,NA,CASSPTTSGRGDEQFF,TGTGCCAGCTCCCCTACCACTAGCGGGAGGGGTGATGAGCAGTTCTTC
13,NA,TRBJ1-2,TRBV12-3/TRBV12-4,NA,CASSPDSNYGYTF,TGTGCCAGCAGTCCGGACTCAAACTATGGCTACACCTTC
15,NA,TRBJ2-2,TRBV18,NA,CASSRGQINTGELFF,TGTGCCAGCTCACGCGGACAGATAAACACCGGGGAGCTGTTTTTT
15,NA,TRBJ2-6,TRBV7-2,NA,CASSPPLSGANVLTF,TGTGCCAGCAGCCCTCCGTTGTCCGGGGCCAACGTCCTGACTTTC
15,TRBD2,TRBJ2-2,TRBV5-1,NA,CASSPVAGGTGELFF,TGCGCCAGCAGCCCGGTAGCGGGGGGCACCGGGGAGCTGTTTTTT
14,NA,TRBJ1-2,TRBV4-1,few,CASSPKSDSYGYTF,TGCGCCAGCAGCCCCAAATCTGACTCCTATGGCTACACCTTC
16,TRBD1,TRBJ1-6,TRBV15,NA,CATSSGGTGGSSPLHF,TGTGCCACCAGCAGTGGGGGGACAGGGGGAAGTTCACCCCTCCACTTT
15,NA,TRBJ2-2,TRBV4-3,NA,CASSQAGTWTGELFF,TGCGCCAGCAGCCAAGCAGGAACTTGGACCGGGGAGCTGTTTTTT
15,NA,TRBJ1-3,TRBV11-2,NA,CASSLALQGRNTIYF,TGTGCCAGCAGCTTAGCACTCCAGGGAAGAAACACCATATATTTT
15,NA,TRBJ1-4,TRBV7-2,NA,CASSLAGAANEKLFF,TGTGCCAGCAGCTTAGCAGGGGCTGCTAATGAAAAACTGTTTTTT
11,NA,TRBJ1-2,TRBV10-2,NA,CASSEQDGYTF,TGCGCCAGCAGTGAGCAGGATGGCTACACCTTC
12,NA,TRBJ1-1,TRBV7-9,once,CASSWGDTEAFF,TGTGCCAGCAGCTGGGGGGACACTGAAGCTTTCTTT
17,TRBD2,TRBJ2-3,TRBV24-1,NA,CATSDLGTSGYTDTQYF,TGTGCCACCAGTGATTTGGGGACTAGCGGGTACACAGATACGCAGTATTTT
13,TRBD2,TRBJ2-2,TRBV6-5,NA,CASSYTSAGELFF,TGTGCCAGCAGTTACACTAGCGCCGGGGAGCTGTTTTTT
14,NA,TRBJ1-5,TRBV27,NA,CASSFSGYNQPQHF,TGTGCCAGCAGTTTCTCAGGGTACAATCAGCCCCAGCATTTT
15,NA,TRBJ1-2,TRBV7-6,NA,CASSFDFRQGSVYTF,TGTGCCAGCAGCTTTGATTTCCGCCAGGGGAGCGTCTACACCTTC
20,NA,TRBJ2-5,TRBV14,NA,CASSHDNRGIEAGPQETQYF,TGTGCCAGCAGCCACGACAATCGGGGTATTGAGGCAGGACCCCAAGAGACCCAGTACTTC